This is a list of T cell receptor beta chains from one sample in a study of blood T cell repertoires in COVID-19. Assay used: immunoSEQ multiplex PCR; TCRdb lists only in-frame clones, some missing. This table holds 300,000 or so clones, approximately 86% found once. The sample was peripheral blood. These receptors were obtained from a man in his sixties or seventies with acute or convalescent COVID-19. Both conserved end residues are part of each CDR3. A D gene is named only where the DNA matches it firmly. A clone size is listed for some rows: how often the clone was seen (once, few, many), or a class if it is expanded.

>.|.|TRBJ2-7|TRBV4-3|14
TGCGCCAGCAGCCAAGTCGCGCGAGACTACGAGCAGTACTTC
CASSQVARDYEQYF
>.|.|TRBJ2-7|TRBV6-2/TRBV6-3|17
TGTGCCAGCAGTAACCAGAATAGGGGGTATTGGAACTACGAGCAGTACTTC
CASSNQNRGYWNYEQYF
>TRBD2|.|TRBJ2-2|TRBV4-2|15
TGTGCCAGCAGCCACGGGGGGTCGGGCACCGGGGAGCTGTTTTTT
CASSHGGSGTGELFF
>.|.|TRBJ2-7|TRBV12-3/TRBV12-4|11
TGTGCCAGCATCTCTAGGGGGGAGCAGTACTTC
CASISRGEQYF
>.|few|TRBJ2-3|TRBV5-4|13
TGTGCCAGCAGCAGGGAGCCCACAGATACGCAGTATTTT
CASSREPTDTQYF
>.|.|TRBJ1-3|TRBV15|15
TGTGCCACCAGCAGAGATTTTAACTCTGGAAACACCATATATTTT
CATSRDFNSGNTIYF
>TRBD1|.|TRBJ2-1|TRBV5-4|15
TGTGCCAGCAGTATAACAGGGGGCCGGCGGAATGAGCAGTTCTTC
CASSITGGRRNEQFF
>.|.|TRBJ2-3|TRBV10-2|13
TGCGCCAGCAGTGCCTTTCTAGGAGATACGCAGTATTTT
CASSAFLGDTQYF
>.|.|TRBJ1-5|TRBV30|16
TGTGCCTGGAGTGCTTTAAACGGGAGGGGAGGGCAGCCCCAGCATTTT
CAWSALNGRGGQPQHF
>TRBD1|.|TRBJ1-4|TRBV28|15
TGTGCCAGCAGGAGGAGGACAGGGGGTAATGAAAAACTGTTTTTT
CASRRRTGGNEKLFF
>.|.|TRBJ2-1|TRBV14|14
TGTGCCAGCAGCCAAGCGGACGGGGTCAATGAGCAGTTCTTC
CASSQADGVNEQFF
>TRBD1|.|TRBJ1-6|TRBV6-5|14
TGTGCCAGCAGACCCGGACAGGGAGTTTCACCCCTCCACTTT
CASRPGQGVSPLHF
>.|.|TRBJ2-7|TRBV6-5|14
TGTGCCAGCAGTTACTTGGCCCAGGGCTACGAGCAGTACTTC
CASSYLAQGYEQYF
>.|.|TRBJ1-6|TRBV5-1|14
TGCGCCAGCAGCTTGGGGCAGGGTAACTCACCCCTCCACTTT
CASSLGQGNSPLHF
>TRBD1|.|TRBJ2-7|TRBV7-9|14
TGTGCCAGCAGCTCCCGGACAGGGTCCTACGAGCAGTACTTC
CASSSRTGSYEQYF
>.|.|TRBJ1-5|TRBV30|15
TGTGCCTGGACTCCAGGGTGGGGCAGCAATCAGCCCCAGCATTTT
CAWTPGWGSNQPQHF
>TRBD2|.|TRBJ2-7|TRBV3-1/TRBV3-2|15
TGTGCCAGCAGCCCCGAAGCACTAGCGGGTACTCCTCAGTACTTC
CASSPEALAGTPQYF
>TRBD1|once|TRBJ1-1|TRBV29-1|15
TGCAGCGTTGGCCCGGGACAGGGTATGAACACTGAAGCTTTCTTT
CSVGPGQGMNTEAFF
>.|.|TRBJ2-1|TRBV4-2|14
TGTGCCAGCAGCCTCAGGGATGTAGGTTGGGAGCAGTTCTTC
CASSLRDVGWEQFF
>.|.|TRBJ1-6|TRBV4-3|15
TGCGCCAGCAGCCCTACAGGGCGAGGTAATTCACCCCTCCACTTT
CASSPTGRGNSPLHF
>.|.|TRBJ2-2|TRBV4-3|14
TGCGCCAGCAGCCAAGGGAGGGCGGCGAGGGAGCTGTTTTTT
CASSQGRAARELFF
>.|.|TRBJ1-3|TRBV6-5|14
TGTGCCAGCAGTTACACAGTAACTGGAAACACCATATATTTT
CASSYTVTGNTIYF
>.|.|TRBJ2-2|TRBV9|14
TGTGCCAGCAGCGACAGGGCGTATGGCGGGGAGCTGTTTTTT
CASSDRAYGGELFF
>TRBD1|.|TRBJ1-6|TRBV7-9|16
TGTGCCAGCAGCTCCGGGACAGGGGGTTCTGATTCACCCCTCCACTTT
CASSSGTGGSDSPLHF
>.|.|TRBJ1-1|TRBV7-8|15
TGTGCCAGCAGCTTGTACAGGGTTGTCGACACTGAAGCTTTCTTT
CASSLYRVVDTEAFF
>TRBD2|.|TRBJ2-3|TRBV7-7|18
TGTGCCAGCAGCTTAGAAGTGACTAGCGGGAGGCCCGCAGATACGCAGTATTTT
CASSLEVTSGRPADTQYF
>.|.|TRBJ1-5|TRBV5-1|13
TGCGCCAGCTCCAGGGATAGCAATCAGCCCCAGCATTTT
CASSRDSNQPQHF
>.|.|TRBJ2-5|TRBV6-2/TRBV6-3|14
TGTGCCAGCAGCGTGACAGTCCCCGGAGAGACCCAGTACTTC
CASSVTVPGETQYF
>TRBD2|.|TRBJ2-7|TRBV19|19
TGTGCCAGTAGCCCGAAGGTAGGACTAGCGGGGTTCCACTCCTACGAGCAGTACTTC
CASSPKVGLAGFHSYEQYF
>.|.|TRBJ2-5|TRBV5-1|14
TGCGCCAGCAGCAGGACAGAAGCCAGCGAGACCCAGTACTTC
CASSRTEASETQYF
>.|.|TRBJ1-6|TRBV12-3/TRBV12-4|13
TGTGCCAGCAGCCCTGGCTCAGGGGCACCCCTCCACTTT
CASSPGSGAPLHF
>TRBD2|.|TRBJ2-7|TRBV7-2|14
TGTGCCAGCAGCATAGCGGGAGGTACCTACGAGCAGTACTTC
CASSIAGGTYEQYF
>TRBD1|.|TRBJ2-7|TRBV9|15
TGTGCCAGCAGCGCAGGACAGGGGGCTACCTACGAGCAGTACTTC
CASSAGQGATYEQYF
>.|.|TRBJ1-6|TRBV6-6|14
TGTGCCAGCAGTTGGGAGGGTTATAATTCACCCCTCCACTTT
CASSWEGYNSPLHF
>.|.|TRBJ1-5|TRBV4-1|18
TGCGCCAGCAGCCGCCAATCGGGCAGGGGCGTTAGCAATCAGCCCCAGCATTTT
CASSRQSGRGVSNQPQHF
>.|.|TRBJ1-3|TRBV7-8|13
TGTGCCAGCAGCCTACCAGGGGGAAACACCATATATTTT
CASSLPGGNTIYF
>.|.|TRBJ1-6|TRBV27|14
TGTGCCAGTGCTCGAGGGCCGGATAATTCACCCCTCCACTTT
CASARGPDNSPLHF
>TRBD1|.|TRBJ2-1|TRBV29-1|12
TGCAGCGTGGCACAGGGGGCGAATGAGCAGTTCTTC
CSVAQGANEQFF
>.|.|TRBJ1-4|TRBV3-1/TRBV3-2|13
TGTGCCAGCAGCCAGGAGGGGAATGAAAAACTGTTTTTT
CASSQEGNEKLFF
>.|.|TRBJ2-1|TRBV5-1|13
TGCGCCAGCAGCTTGGGGACAGCTAATGAGCAGTTCTTC
CASSLGTANEQFF
>.|.|TRBJ2-7|TRBV4-2|17
TGTGCCAGCAGCCAAGGCGTCCCGGACACGGTCCCCTACGAGCAGTACTTC
CASSQGVPDTVPYEQYF
>TRBD1|many|TRBJ2-1|TRBV23-1|14
TGCGCCAGCAGCCGGACAGGCCCCTACAATGAGCAGTTCTTC
CASSRTGPYNEQFF
>TRBD1|.|TRBJ2-5|TRBV5-4|16
TGTGCCAGCAGCCCTAGCAAGAGAACAGGGGTAGAGACCCAGTACTTC
CASSPSKRTGVETQYF
>TRBD1|.|TRBJ2-7|TRBV28|14
TGTGCCTGCAACCCTGGGACAGGGCCCCACGAGCAGTACTTC
CACNPGTGPHEQYF
>.|.|TRBJ1-6|TRBV6-5|14
TGTGCCAGCAATCCAGGGTTTCTCAATTCACCCCTCCACTTT
CASNPGFLNSPLHF
>TRBD1|.|TRBJ1-1|TRBV5-6|14
TGTGCCAGCAGCTCCGCAGGGGGCCACACTGAAGCTTTCTTT
CASSSAGGHTEAFF
>.|.|TRBJ2-5|TRBV6-5|15
TGTGCCAGCAGTTACTCCACCAATCGGGGAGAGACCCAGTACTTC
CASSYSTNRGETQYF
>.|.|TRBJ2-3|TRBV19|16
TGTGCCAGTAGTATAGATCCCCCAGGAGGGACAGATACGCAGTATTTT
CASSIDPPGGTDTQYF
>TRBD2|.|TRBJ2-1|TRBV5-1|16
TGCGCCAGCAGCGGGCTTCTAGCGGCCTCCTACAATGAGCAGTTCTTC
CASSGLLAASYNEQFF
>TRBD2|.|TRBJ2-3|TRBV4-3|16
TGCGCCAGCAGCCCTACTAGCGGGGCAGGGGCAGATACGCAGTATTTT
CASSPTSGAGADTQYF
>TRBD1|.|TRBJ1-2|TRBV7-9|15
TGTGCCAGCAGTCGTAACAGGGGAATTAACTATGGCTACACCTTC
CASSRNRGINYGYTF
>.|.|TRBJ2-7|TRBV24-1|15
TGTGCCATTCCCCAATACAGGGTTCATGACTACGAGCAGTACTTC
CAIPQYRVHDYEQYF
>.|.|TRBJ1-2|TRBV3-1/TRBV3-2|13
TGTGCCAGCAGCCCGCCCGGGGTACCCGGCTACACCTTC
CASSPPGVPGYTF
>.|.|TRBJ2-5|TRBV7-2|14
TGTGCCAGCGGTTCGCCGGCCGGGTGGGAGACCCAGTACTTC
CASGSPAGWETQYF